These T cell receptor beta chains were read from a single sample in a study of shared clonotypes between healthy human individuals. The protocol was immunoSEQ multiplex PCR, while the TCRdb copy is restricted to in-frame clones and leaves out a portion. This table has a few million clones, around 94% appearing once. The material sequenced was naive CD4+ T cells sorted from blood. The origin of the receptors is a man aged 18 to 30 in good health. CDR3s include the opening cysteine and the closing phenylalanine or tryptophan. D genes are given only for firm matches. The size of a clone is reported for some rows only, either as once, few or many, or as a class for expanded clones.

j_gene: TRBJ1-2; v_gene: TRBV19; abundance: NA; d_gene: NA; CDR3nt: TGTGCCAGTACAACCTTGGACAGACCTAACTATGGCTACACCTTC; CDR3aa: CASTTLDRPNYGYTF
j_gene: TRBJ1-1; v_gene: TRBV6-1; abundance: NA; d_gene: NA; CDR3nt: TGTGCCAGCGGACCCCCGGAGGGGGGCACTGAAGCTTTCTTT; CDR3aa: CASGPPEGGTEAFF
j_gene: TRBJ1-5; v_gene: TRBV27; abundance: NA; d_gene: TRBD1; CDR3nt: TGTGCCAGCAGTCCCGGGACAGCCCCGAATCAGCCCCAGCATTTT; CDR3aa: CASSPGTAPNQPQHF
j_gene: TRBJ1-1; v_gene: TRBV5-4; abundance: NA; d_gene: NA; CDR3nt: TGTGCCAGCAGCTTGACCGGGGTTAACACTGAGGCTTTCTTT; CDR3aa: CASSLTGVNTEAFF
j_gene: TRBJ2-5; v_gene: TRBV5-1; abundance: NA; d_gene: TRBD2; CDR3nt: TGCGCCAGCAGCTTGGGGGCAGCGGGGCCCCAAGAGACCCAGTACTTC; CDR3aa: CASSLGAAGPQETQYF
j_gene: TRBJ2-2; v_gene: TRBV30; abundance: NA; d_gene: TRBD1; CDR3nt: TGTGCCTGGAGGAGGGACAGTCGGAACACCGGGGAGCTGTTTTTT; CDR3aa: CAWRRDSRNTGELFF
j_gene: TRBJ1-1; v_gene: TRBV30; abundance: NA; d_gene: NA; CDR3nt: TGTGCCTGGAAGCGGGGTGAAGCTTTCTTT; CDR3aa: CAWKRGEAFF
j_gene: TRBJ1-2; v_gene: TRBV14; abundance: NA; d_gene: NA; CDR3nt: TGTGCCAGCAGCCATTCCGGGACAAGGGATCGTGTAGGCTACACCTTC; CDR3aa: CASSHSGTRDRVGYTF
j_gene: TRBJ2-2; v_gene: TRBV21-1; abundance: NA; d_gene: NA; CDR3nt: TGTGCCAGCAGCCCTCCTGATCCCCCCGGGGAGCTGTTTTTT; CDR3aa: CASSPPDPPGELFF
j_gene: TRBJ2-7; v_gene: TRBV4-1; abundance: NA; d_gene: TRBD1; CDR3nt: TGCGCCAGCAGCCAAGGGGAACAGGGGGCCTACGAGCAGTACTTC; CDR3aa: CASSQGEQGAYEQYF
j_gene: TRBJ2-1; v_gene: TRBV5-4; abundance: NA; d_gene: NA; CDR3nt: TGTGCCAGCCAAGGATTTGAGGGACATGAGCAGTTCTTC; CDR3aa: CASQGFEGHEQFF
j_gene: TRBJ1-5; v_gene: TRBV6-6; abundance: NA; d_gene: NA; CDR3nt: TGTGCCAGCAGTGTCCTGACAAGCAATCAGCCCCAGCATTTT; CDR3aa: CASSVLTSNQPQHF
j_gene: TRBJ2-7; v_gene: TRBV11-2; abundance: NA; d_gene: NA; CDR3nt: TGTGCCAGCAGTTTAGCCGACAACTACGAGCAGTACTTC; CDR3aa: CASSLADNYEQYF
j_gene: TRBJ2-7; v_gene: TRBV18; abundance: NA; d_gene: TRBD1; CDR3nt: TGTGCCAGCTCACCACCGGGACAGGCCTCCTACGAGCAGTACTTC; CDR3aa: CASSPPGQASYEQYF
j_gene: TRBJ2-6; v_gene: TRBV6-1; abundance: NA; d_gene: NA; CDR3nt: TGTGCCACCCGCTCGGACTCTGGGGCCAACGTCCTGACTTTC; CDR3aa: CATRSDSGANVLTF
j_gene: TRBJ2-5; v_gene: TRBV28; abundance: NA; d_gene: NA; CDR3nt: TGTGCCAGCAGTGAAGTAGGGGGTGGGGAGACCCAGTACTTC; CDR3aa: CASSEVGGGETQYF
j_gene: TRBJ2-2; v_gene: TRBV10-2; abundance: NA; d_gene: TRBD2; CDR3nt: TGCGCCAGCAAAGGGACTAGCGGGAACACCGGGGAGCTGTTTTTT; CDR3aa: CASKGTSGNTGELFF
j_gene: TRBJ2-2; v_gene: TRBV12-5; abundance: NA; d_gene: TRBD2; CDR3nt: TGTGCTAGTGGTTTTTTTATAGCGGGGGAGGGAGTCTCCGGGGAGCTGTTTTTT; CDR3aa: CASGFFIAGEGVSGELFF
j_gene: TRBJ2-3; v_gene: TRBV7-6; abundance: NA; d_gene: NA; CDR3nt: TGTGCCAGCAGCGCGCTAGGGGCGGGAGATACGCAGTATTTT; CDR3aa: CASSALGAGDTQYF
j_gene: TRBJ1-2; v_gene: TRBV7-9; abundance: NA; d_gene: NA; CDR3nt: TGTGCCAGCAGCAAATCGTTGGTGGGCTATGGCTACACCTTC; CDR3aa: CASSKSLVGYGYTF
j_gene: TRBJ2-1; v_gene: TRBV7-2; abundance: NA; d_gene: TRBD2; CDR3nt: TGTGCCAGCAGCCCCCAATCGGAGACTAGCGGAGGGCAGCAGTTCTTC; CDR3aa: CASSPQSETSGGQQFF
j_gene: TRBJ2-5; v_gene: TRBV18; abundance: NA; d_gene: NA; CDR3nt: TGTGCCAGCTCACCACAACGTGGTAGCGACCAAGAGACCCAGTACTTC; CDR3aa: CASSPQRGSDQETQYF
j_gene: TRBJ1-2; v_gene: TRBV30; abundance: NA; d_gene: TRBD1; CDR3nt: TGTGCCTGGAGCTCTTGGGACAGGGATTACTATGGCTACACCTTC; CDR3aa: CAWSSWDRDYYGYTF
j_gene: TRBJ2-2; v_gene: TRBV5-1; abundance: NA; d_gene: NA; CDR3nt: TGCGCCAGCAGCTTGCGGGGGGCCGCGAACACCGGGGAGCTGTTTTTT; CDR3aa: CASSLRGAANTGELFF
j_gene: TRBJ1-6; v_gene: TRBV6-4; abundance: NA; d_gene: NA; CDR3nt: TGTGCCAGCAGTGACGGGGGGGACTCACCCCTCCACTTT; CDR3aa: CASSDGGDSPLHF
j_gene: TRBJ2-4; v_gene: TRBV2; abundance: NA; d_gene: NA; CDR3nt: TGTGCCAGCAGTGAAGGGGCCAAAAACATTCAGTACTTC; CDR3aa: CASSEGAKNIQYF
j_gene: TRBJ1-5; v_gene: TRBV9; abundance: NA; d_gene: NA; CDR3nt: TGTGCCAGCAGCGTAGCAGGAGGAGTAAGTCAGCCCCAGCATTTT; CDR3aa: CASSVAGGVSQPQHF
j_gene: TRBJ1-2; v_gene: TRBV7-2; abundance: once; d_gene: TRBD1; CDR3nt: TGTGCCAGCAGCTTAGCACCTCGGACAGGGACCAAAGGCTACACCTTC; CDR3aa: CASSLAPRTGTKGYTF
j_gene: TRBJ2-7; v_gene: TRBV5-6; abundance: NA; d_gene: TRBD2; CDR3nt: TGTGCCAGCAGCTTGGTACGGACTAGCGGGAGCTACGAGCAGTACTTC; CDR3aa: CASSLVRTSGSYEQYF
j_gene: TRBJ1-2; v_gene: TRBV15; abundance: NA; d_gene: NA; CDR3nt: TGTGCCACCAGCAGAGATCGGCAGTATGGCTACACCTTC; CDR3aa: CATSRDRQYGYTF
j_gene: TRBJ2-1; v_gene: TRBV7-9; abundance: NA; d_gene: TRBD2; CDR3nt: TGTGCCAGCAGCTCGACTAGCGGGAGAGAATCCAATGAGCAGTTCTTC; CDR3aa: CASSSTSGRESNEQFF
j_gene: TRBJ1-1; v_gene: TRBV10-1; abundance: NA; d_gene: NA; CDR3nt: TGCGCCAGCAGTGAGTCGGCAGGTGTGGCTTTCTTT; CDR3aa: CASSESAGVAFF
j_gene: TRBJ1-1; v_gene: TRBV7-9; abundance: few; d_gene: TRBD1; CDR3nt: TGTGCCAGCAGCTCCGACAGGGGGCGAGGTACTGAAGCTTTCTTT; CDR3aa: CASSSDRGRGTEAFF
j_gene: TRBJ2-5; v_gene: TRBV5-4; abundance: NA; d_gene: NA; CDR3nt: TGTGCCAGCAGCTTGAAAACAGGCCCTGGGGAGACCCAGTACTTC; CDR3aa: CASSLKTGPGETQYF
j_gene: TRBJ2-7; v_gene: TRBV10-1; abundance: NA; d_gene: NA; CDR3nt: TGCGCCAGCAGTGAGTCGACAAGGCCAAACGAGCAGTACTTC; CDR3aa: CASSESTRPNEQYF
j_gene: TRBJ2-1; v_gene: TRBV4-1; abundance: NA; d_gene: NA; CDR3nt: TGCGCCAGCAGCCAAGGGGGGCTAACCTACAATGAGCAGTTCTTC; CDR3aa: CASSQGGLTYNEQFF
j_gene: TRBJ2-7; v_gene: TRBV27; abundance: NA; d_gene: TRBD1; CDR3nt: TGTGCCAGCAGTTTCCCTTCCGGGACAGGGGGATACGAGCAGTACTTC; CDR3aa: CASSFPSGTGGYEQYF
j_gene: TRBJ2-5; v_gene: TRBV29-1; abundance: NA; d_gene: TRBD1; CDR3nt: TGCAGCGGCGGGACAGGGGTCAAGGAGACCCAGTACTTC; CDR3aa: CSGGTGVKETQYF
j_gene: TRBJ2-4; v_gene: TRBV30; abundance: NA; d_gene: NA; CDR3nt: TGTGCCTGGAGTGACCGGCGCATTCAGTACTTC; CDR3aa: CAWSDRRIQYF
j_gene: TRBJ1-2; v_gene: TRBV25-1; abundance: NA; d_gene: TRBD1; CDR3nt: TGTGCCAGCAGTGAAGGAGGGACAGGGCCGAGCGGCTACACCTTC; CDR3aa: CASSEGGTGPSGYTF
j_gene: TRBJ1-1; v_gene: TRBV5-6; abundance: NA; d_gene: NA; CDR3nt: TGTGCCAGCAGCTTATTATTGGAAAACACTGAAGCTTTCTTT; CDR3aa: CASSLLLENTEAFF
j_gene: TRBJ2-7; v_gene: TRBV13; abundance: few; d_gene: NA; CDR3nt: TGTGCCAGCAGCTTAGCCCCCTGGACGGAAAGCTACGAGCAGTACTTC; CDR3aa: CASSLAPWTESYEQYF
j_gene: TRBJ2-6; v_gene: TRBV9; abundance: NA; d_gene: TRBD2; CDR3nt: TGTGCCAGCAGCGCCCCCCTAGCGGGGACCTCTGGGGCCAACGTCCTGACTTTC; CDR3aa: CASSAPLAGTSGANVLTF
j_gene: TRBJ1-4; v_gene: TRBV2; abundance: NA; d_gene: NA; CDR3nt: TGTGCCAGCAGTCGAGACAGGTGGGATGAAAAACTGTTTTTT; CDR3aa: CASSRDRWDEKLFF
j_gene: TRBJ1-6; v_gene: TRBV5-4; abundance: NA; d_gene: TRBD1; CDR3nt: TGTGCCAGCAGCTTCGGGACAGATAATTCACCCCTCCACTTT; CDR3aa: CASSFGTDNSPLHF
j_gene: TRBJ2-2; v_gene: TRBV30; abundance: NA; d_gene: NA; CDR3nt: TGTGCCTGGAGTGGCTCGGGTAGGGTCGCCGGGGAGCTGTTTTTT; CDR3aa: CAWSGSGRVAGELFF
j_gene: TRBJ1-6; v_gene: TRBV30; abundance: NA; d_gene: NA; CDR3nt: TGTGCCTGGAGTCCGGACCCCTATAATTCACCCCTCCACTTT; CDR3aa: CAWSPDPYNSPLHF
j_gene: TRBJ1-5; v_gene: TRBV5-1; abundance: NA; d_gene: NA; CDR3nt: TGCGCCAGCAGCTTGGAATCGGGTAGCAATCAGCCCCAGCATTTT; CDR3aa: CASSLESGSNQPQHF
j_gene: TRBJ2-5; v_gene: TRBV6-1; abundance: NA; d_gene: NA; CDR3nt: TGTGCCAGCAGTGATCTTGGGGGACGAGAGACCCAGTACTTC; CDR3aa: CASSDLGGRETQYF
j_gene: TRBJ2-7; v_gene: TRBV5-1; abundance: NA; d_gene: NA; CDR3nt: TGCGCCAGCAGCGTGGAGGGGCCCTACGAGCAGTACTTC; CDR3aa: CASSVEGPYEQYF
j_gene: TRBJ2-7; v_gene: TRBV6-6; abundance: NA; d_gene: NA; CDR3nt: TGTGCCAGCAGTTACGGTACAGGCTACGAGCAGTACTTC; CDR3aa: CASSYGTGYEQYF
j_gene: TRBJ1-5; v_gene: TRBV11-2; abundance: NA; d_gene: NA; CDR3nt: TGTGCCAGCAGCTTAGGGGCAAATAGCAATCAGCCCCAGCATTTT; CDR3aa: CASSLGANSNQPQHF
j_gene: TRBJ2-7; v_gene: TRBV6-5; abundance: NA; d_gene: NA; CDR3nt: TGTGCCAGCAGTTACTCGTCTAGAACCTACGAGCAGTACTTC; CDR3aa: CASSYSSRTYEQYF
j_gene: TRBJ2-7; v_gene: TRBV5-1; abundance: few; d_gene: NA; CDR3nt: TGCGCCAGCAGCTTGGGGATGGATTCCTACGAGCAGTACTTC; CDR3aa: CASSLGMDSYEQYF
j_gene: TRBJ1-1; v_gene: TRBV30; abundance: NA; d_gene: TRBD1; CDR3nt: TGTGCCTGGAGTAGGGACAGGGGAGACACTGAAGCTTTCTTT; CDR3aa: CAWSRDRGDTEAFF